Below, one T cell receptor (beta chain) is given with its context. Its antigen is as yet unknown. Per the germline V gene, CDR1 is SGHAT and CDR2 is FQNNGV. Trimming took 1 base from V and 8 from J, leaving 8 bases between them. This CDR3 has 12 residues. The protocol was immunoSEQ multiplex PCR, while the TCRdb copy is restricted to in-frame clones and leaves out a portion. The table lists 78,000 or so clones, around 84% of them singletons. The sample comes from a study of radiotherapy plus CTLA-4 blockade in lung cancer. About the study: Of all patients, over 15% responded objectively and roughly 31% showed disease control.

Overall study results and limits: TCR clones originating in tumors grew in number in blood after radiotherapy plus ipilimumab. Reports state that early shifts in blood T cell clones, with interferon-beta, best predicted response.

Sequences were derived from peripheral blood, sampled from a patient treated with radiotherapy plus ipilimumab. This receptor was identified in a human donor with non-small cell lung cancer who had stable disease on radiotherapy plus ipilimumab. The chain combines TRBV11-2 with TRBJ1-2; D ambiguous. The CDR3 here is CASSLAQRGYTF. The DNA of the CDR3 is TGTGCCAGCAGCTTAGCCCAACGAGGCTACACCTTC.